A single sample is the source of the 21 T cell receptor beta chains below, sequenced in a study of T cells in Graves' hyperthyroidism and ophthalmopathy. Amplified TCR beta CDR3 regions derived from RNA transcripts. The HTBI set primed first-round TCR CDR3 RT-PCR. One entry per CDR3 protein results from TCRdb running MiXCR on the multiplex PCR reads. Of 250,000 or so distinct CDR3 sequences listed, approximately 15% are singletons. Sequenced sample: blood. Receptors were obtained from a woman aged 40 to 55 with Graves' hyperthyroidism that later progressed to Graves' ophthalmopathy.

J is TRBJ1-2 and V is TRBV6-5, with 7 bases lining up with TRBD1. Germline loops: CDR1 MNHEY, CDR2 SVGAGI. The CDR3 covers 16 residues. J gave up 4 bases and V 0 bases, and 8 bases lay outside the gene matches. CDR3 sequence: CASSYSGQNFGYGYTF. The DNA for the CDR3 is TGTGCCAGCAGTTACTCGGGACAGAACTTTGGCTATGGCTACACCTTC.

J is TRBJ2-5 and V is TRBV27; 16 nucleotides agree with TRBD2. This CDR3 has 19 residues. V trimming: 7 bases; J trimming: 4 bases; junction bases outside the gene matches: 15. Germline values: CDR1 MNHEY, CDR2 SMNVEV (reference sequence). CDR3 residues: CASKASGTSGRAIGETQYF. CDR3 bases: TGTGCCAGCAAAGCATCCGGGACTAGCGGGAGGGCCATCGGAGAGACCCAGTACTTC.

Ten or more counts support this clonotype. The chain recombines TRBV12-5 with TRBJ1-1; D uncertain. CDR3 length equals 17 residues. The V and J ends lost 2 bases and 6 bases respectively, with 22 bases between them. Germline V gene lookup returns CDR1 LGHNT and CDR2 FRNRAP. The CDR3 sequence: CASGLPLREAFGAEAFF. CDR3 sequence (DNA): TGTGCTAGTGGTTTGCCCCTCCGGGAGGCGTTCGGGGCTGAAGCTTTCTTT. The variable domain in full, completed from reference TRBV12-5 and TRBJ1-1, reads DARVTQTPRHKVTEMGQEVTMRCQPILGHNTVFWYRQTMMQGLELLAYFRNRAPLDDSGMPKDRFSAEMPDATLATLKIQPSEPRDSAVYFCASGLPLREAFGAEAFFGQGTRLTVV.

At least ten counts were recorded for this clonotype. The V gene is TRBV28, the J gene TRBJ1-1, with D perhaps matching TRBD1 (6 bases). V was trimmed by 7 bases and J by 1 base, leaving 13 bases between them. CDR3 size: 14 residues. Per the germline V gene, CDR1 is MDHEN and CDR2 is SYDVKM. Written as DNA, the CDR3 is TGTGCCAGCAAAATGCCAGGGGAGAACACTGAAGCTTTCTTT. Translating it yields CASKMPGENTEAFF. The whole variable domain, filled in from reference TRBV28 and TRBJ1-1, reads DVKVTQSSRYLVKRTGEKVFLECVQDMDHENMFWYRQDPGLGLRLIYFSYDVKMKEKGDIPEGYSVSREKKERFSLILESASTNQTSMYLCASKMPGENTEAFFGQGTRLTVV.

As for this clonotype: A much larger clonotype is one base distant, so this may be a read error. The chain is built from TRBV30 and TRBJ2-1, with D tentatively TRBD1 or TRBD2 (5 bases each). The CDR3 length is 14 residues. Germline V CDR1 and CDR2: GTSNPN, SVGIG (reference sequence). The V end was cut by 3 bases, the J end by 9 bases, with 18 bases between. CDR3 sequence: CAWSENGGIGEQFF. For the CDR3, the DNA is TGTGCCTGGAGCGAGAATGGGGGTATAGGTGAGCAGTTCTTC.

This clonotype was counted ten times or more. The V gene is TRBV11-3, the J gene TRBJ2-5, with 7 positions matching TRBD1. The junction had 3 bases not matched to a gene; V was cut back by 1 base and J by 4 bases. CDR3 length equals 14 residues. CDR1 and CDR2 (germline): SGHNT, YENEEA. This chain's CDR3 is CASSLVGQSETQYF. As DNA, the CDR3 is TGTGCCAGCAGCTTAGTGGGACAGTCAGAGACCCAGTACTTC.

This sequence joins TRBV7-2 and TRBJ1-1, with unresolved D. In germline, CDR1 is SGHTA, CDR2 FQGNSA. Trimming removed 1 base at V and 11 bases at J, with 17 bases between. The CDR3 sequence is 14 residues long. This chain's CDR3 is CASSLGFEFRAAFF. The CDR3, as DNA: TGTGCCAGCAGCTTAGGCTTCGAATTCAGAGCCGCTTTCTTT.

A few counts support this clonotype. V is TRBV20-1 and J is TRBJ2-4, with TRBD2 as a possible D gene (5 bases). Germline V gene sequence: CDR1 DFQATT, CDR2 SNEGSKA (reference sequence). The V gene lost 5 bases and the J gene lost 7 bases, with 9 bases spanning the gap. CDR3 size: 11 residues. CDR3 DNA sequence: TGCAGTGCTGCCACGGGGAACATTCAGTACTTC. It is translated as CSAATGNIQYF.

This clonotype was seen repeatedly, ten times or more. This chain joins TRBV6-1 and TRBJ1-2, with 7 positions matching TRBD1. The CDR3 extends over 15 amino acids. Germline V gene lookup returns CDR1 MNHNS and CDR2 SASEGT. Unmatched junction bases numbered 7, after V lost 6 bases and J lost 0 bases. The CDR3 spells CASSRDSLTNYGYTF. CDR3 in DNA: TGTGCCAGCAGCCGGGACAGCCTAACTAACTATGGCTACACCTTC.

This clonotype was counted at least ten times. V usage is TRBV24-1 and J usage is TRBJ1-5; TRBD1 is a possible D gene (5 bases). The germline gives CDR1 KGHDR, CDR2 SFDVKD. V lost 3 bases and J 6 bases, leaving 17 bases between the germline ends. The CDR3 totals 16 residues. CDR3 protein: CATSDPSGPSGQPQHF. The CDR3 coding sequence is TGTGCCACCAGTGATCCCTCGGGACCGAGTGGTCAGCCCCAGCATTTT.

This clonotype was counted many times. The rearrangement joins TRBV28 to TRBJ2-2; TRBD2 matches 8 bases. CDR3 size: 16 residues. Per germline, CDR1 MDHEN and CDR2 SYDVKM. The V gene end was trimmed by 4 bases and the J gene end by 3 bases; junction bases not matched to a gene: 7. CDR3 nucleotide sequence: TGTGCCAGCAGTTACCCGTTAGCGGGGCACACCGGGGAGCTGTTTTTT. This gives the protein CASSYPLAGHTGELFF.

This clonotype was observed many times. This rearrangement joins TRBV2 to TRBJ2-7; a possible D gene is TRBD2 (6 bases). In germline, CDR1 is SNHLY, CDR2 FYNNEI. V was shortened by 8 bases and J by 7 bases, with 21 bases between the two germline ends. This CDR3 spans 14 amino acids. Written as DNA, the CDR3 is TGTGCCAGCGGTAGCGGAGCCCTTTCGGGAGAGCAGTACTTC. Translation: CASGSGALSGEQYF.

Ten or more counts support this clonotype. This chain connects TRBV28 to TRBJ2-2, with TRBD1 as a possible D gene (7 bases). Germline lookup yields CDR1 MDHEN and CDR2 SYDVKM. This CDR3 spans 16 amino acids. The V gene lost 9 bases and the J gene lost 5 bases, with 22 bases spanning the gap. The CDR3: CASGRRWDSGTGELFF. The CDR3 nucleotides are TGTGCCAGTGGGAGAAGATGGGACAGCGGGACCGGGGAGCTGTTTTTT.

This clonotype was seen ten or more times. This chain joins TRBV7-2 and TRBJ2-3, with D perhaps assigned TRBD1 or TRBD2 (5 bases each). Per germline, CDR1 SGHTA and CDR2 FQGNSA. V was clipped by 6 bases and J by 4 bases, with 14 bases between them. CDR3 length: 14 amino acids. The CDR3 DNA is TGTGCCAGCAGGCTCCGGGACGGGGCAGATACGCAGTATTTT. This sequence encodes CASRLRDGADTQYF.

This clonotype has just a few counts. V usage is TRBV5-6 and J usage is TRBJ2-3, with 7 bases identical to TRBD2. Germline lookup yields CDR1 SGHDT and CDR2 YYEEEE. The J segment lost 2 bases and the V segment lost 4 bases, leaving 13 bases of the junction unmatched. This CDR3 has 17 amino acids. DNA of the CDR3: TGTGCCAGCAGCCCTGATGTGTTGGGGGGGGACACAGATACGCAGTATTTT. Amino acids: CASSPDVLGGDTDTQYF.

The V call is TRBV28, the J call TRBJ1-2, with 7 bases fitting TRBD1. Germline assignment: CDR1 MDHEN and CDR2 SYDVKM. The trim removed 2 bases at V and 10 bases at J, leaving 10 bases unmatched. This CDR3 contains 14 residues. CDR3 sequence: CASSLIRQGVVYTF. CDR3 coding DNA: TGTGCCAGCAGTTTAATCCGTCAGGGGGTTGTCTACACCTTC.

The chain joins TRBV4-1 to TRBJ1-4; 11 nucleotides match TRBD1. The J segment lost 10 bases and the V segment lost 5 bases, leaving 12 bases of the junction unmatched. This CDR3 spans 16 amino acids. The germline CDR1 and CDR2 sequences are MGHRA and YSYEKL. This CDR3 reads CASSATMGQGDGKLFF. As DNA, the CDR3 is TGCGCCAGCAGCGCGACGATGGGACAGGGGGATGGAAAACTGTTTTTT.

This clonotype was recorded many times. The chain has TRBV5-1 and TRBJ2-7; 10 positions match TRBD1. The germline V gene encodes CDR1 SGHRS and CDR2 YFSETQ. CDR3 length equals 15 residues. V shed 4 bases, J shed 3 bases, and the junction held 7 bases outside the gene matches. In DNA form, the CDR3 reads TGCGCCAGCAGCCGATACGGGACAGGGGACTACGAGCAGTACTTC. This encodes CASSRYGTGDYEQYF.

Ten or more counts support this clonotype. The gene calls are TRBV2 and TRBJ2-1; no reliable D call. Trimming shortened V by 5 bases and J by 3 bases, and 5 bases separated the two germline ends. The germline V gene has CDR1 SNHLY and CDR2 FYNNEI. The CDR3 covers 12 residues. The CDR3 spells CASSKVYNEQFF. The CDR3 nucleotides are TGTGCCAGCAGTAAAGTCTACAATGAGCAGTTCTTC.

This clonotype showed up many times. The chain recombines TRBV12-3 or TRBV12-4 with TRBJ2-3; TRBD1 is a possible D gene (6 bases). V was pared by 3 bases and J by 6 bases, with 13 bases between. The CDR3 length is 14 residues. The CDR3 DNA sequence: TGTGCCAGCAGTTTTGAGACCCAGGGGGATACGCAGTATTTT. Translation: CASSFETQGDTQYF.

This clonotype has a count of ten or more. The V and J genes are TRBV6-1 and TRBJ1-5, with D possibly TRBD1 on 6 matching bases. CDR1 MNHNS and CDR2 SASEGT come from the germline V gene. This CDR3 spans 14 amino acids. The V gene lost 6 bases and the J gene lost 6 bases, with 15 bases spanning the gap. The CDR3 region has the DNA TGTGCCAGCAGCAGAGGGGGGGGAGGTCAGCCCCAGCATTTT. It translates to CASSRGGGGQPQHF.